Below are 21 T cell receptor beta chains sequenced from a single sample in a study of T cell changes during pregnancy in multiple sclerosis (dated by TCRdb to between 2018 and 2021). The library was prepared using the immunoSEQ multiplex PCR assay. TCRdb took this table from immuneACCESS and kept in-frame rearrangements with V and J called. Such tables lack part of the clones; where checked against another copy, unresolved V genes explain under half of the gap, and the rest is unexplained. The sample table records tens of thousands of clones; around 94% of these occur just once. The ten largest account for about 0.37% of the sample. Sequenced material: CD4+ T cells from peripheral blood mononuclear cells, taken before pregnancy. Receptors originate from a female donor with multiple sclerosis, enrolled in a pregnancy study.

This chain uses TRBV5-6 with TRBJ2-5, with 11 bases aligning to TRBD1. CDR1 is SGHDT, CDR2 YYEEEE, per germline. There are 14 residues in the CDR3. Germline trimming cut 4 bases from V and 6 bases from J; bases unmatched to any gene: 5. The CDR3 spells CASSVRDRGKTQYF. The CDR3 nucleotides read TGTGCCAGCAGCGTCCGGGACAGGGGGAAGACCCAGTACTTC. The full variable domain, in which reference TRBV5-6 and TRBJ2-5 provide the parts outside the CDR3, is DAGVTQSPTHLIKTRGQQVTLRCSPKSGHDTVSWYQQALGQGPQFIFQYYEEEERQRGNFPDRFSGHQFPNYSSELNVNALLLGDSALYLCASSVRDRGKTQYFGPGTRLLVL.

The chain carries TRBV4-3 and TRBJ2-7; 10 nucleotides line up with TRBD2. The CDR3 consists of 15 residues. Germline assignment: CDR1 LGHNA and CDR2 YSLEER. Trimming removed 3 bases from V and 5 bases from J; junction bases left unmatched: 7. This CDR3 is CASSQRLAGLHEQYF. Written as DNA, the CDR3 is TGCGCCAGCAGCCAGAGACTAGCGGGTCTACACGAGCAGTACTTC.

This sequence joins TRBV11-3 and TRBJ2-1, with 8 bases fitting TRBD2. V trimming: 2 bases; J trimming: 2 bases; junction bases outside the gene matches: 5. This CDR3 comprises 16 residues. Germline V gives CDR1 SGHNT, CDR2 YENEEA. This chain's CDR3 is CASSLYPGLAYNEQFF. Written as DNA, the CDR3 is TGTGCCAGCAGCTTATATCCGGGACTAGCCTACAATGAGCAGTTCTTC.

The gene calls are TRBV6-1 and TRBJ1-5; no firm D call. Germline V lookup: CDR1 MNHNS, CDR2 SASEGT. V shed 11 bases and J shed 3 bases, with 14 bases lying between them. CDR3 length equals 13 residues. CDR3 residues: CAVERRANQPQHF. DNA of the CDR3: TGTGCCGTCGAACGGCGGGCCAATCAGCCCCAGCATTTT.

This clone was detected once. The chain links TRBV18 to TRBJ2-7; D is possibly TRBD1 (6 bases). CDR1 and CDR2 (germline): KGHSH, LQKENI. Trimming shortened V by 1 base and J by 5 bases, and 15 bases separated the two germline ends. This CDR3 region has 15 residues. CDR3 loop: CASSPLLQGYDEQYF. CDR3 nucleotides: TGTGCCAGCTCACCACTTCTGCAGGGGTACGACGAGCAGTACTTC.

The chain links TRBV30 to TRBJ2-3, with D uncertain. Germline CDR1 is GTSNPN and CDR2 is SVGIG (reference sequence). The CDR3 has 15 amino acids. The germline V and J ends were trimmed by 3 bases and 0 bases, with 13 bases remaining between them. For the CDR3, the DNA is TGTGCCTGGAGCGACCCGCGGCGGAGCACAGATACGCAGTATTTT. Protein product: CAWSDPRRSTDTQYF.

The chain recombines TRBV7-8 with TRBJ2-5; D perhaps matches TRBD2 (5 bases). The length of the CDR3 is 14 residues. Germline values: CDR1 SGHVS, CDR2 FQNEAQ. Trimming removed 1 base from V and 4 bases from J, with 10 bases in between. The CDR3: CASSLEFGGETQYF. The CDR3 bases are TGTGCCAGCAGCTTAGAATTCGGAGGAGAGACCCAGTACTTC.

The chain couples TRBV4-3 to TRBJ2-3; D possibly corresponds to TRBD1 (5 bases). The CDR3 is 14 amino acids. The germline V gene has CDR1 LGHNA and CDR2 YSLEER. Trimming cost V 4 bases and J 1 base, with 9 bases left between them. The CDR3 DNA is TGCGCCAGCAGCCGGGGCGGCCGCACAGATACGCAGTATTTT. Translated: CASSRGGRTDTQYF.

The rearrangement joins TRBV13 to TRBJ2-7, with 7 bases identical to TRBD2. The trim removed 5 bases at V and 0 bases at J, leaving 10 bases unmatched. This CDR3 is 16 amino acids long. Germline V CDR1 and CDR2: PRHDT, FYEKMQ (reference sequence). CDR3 sequence reads: CASSPPPAGSSYEQYF. CDR3 nucleotides: TGTGCCAGCAGCCCCCCCCCAGCGGGGAGCTCCTACGAGCAGTACTTC.

This chain uses TRBV19 with TRBJ2-7; 8 bases fit TRBD1. V lost 2 bases, J lost 1 base, and 7 bases stayed unmatched. CDR1 LNHDA and CDR2 SQIVND come from the germline V gene (reference sequence). This CDR3 is built from 16 residues. In DNA, the CDR3 is TGTGCCAGTAGTATATCTAGCGACAGGGGATCCTACGAGCAGTACTTC. Encoded protein: CASSISSDRGSYEQYF.

This clone was picked up a small number of times. J is TRBJ2-7 and V is TRBV2; 10 nucleotides match TRBD1. CDR3 length equals 13 residues. Germline lookup yields CDR1 SNHLY and CDR2 FYNNEI. V gave up 6 bases and J gave up 5 bases; unmatched junction bases: 4. In nucleotides, the CDR3 is TGTGCCAGCAGGGGGACAGGGGAGAACGAGCAGTACTTC. Encoded protein: CASRGTGENEQYF.

The genes are TRBV18 and TRBJ1-2; perhaps TRBD1 as D (6 bases). Looked up from germline, CDR1 is KGHSH and CDR2 is LQKENI. V lost 6 bases to trimming and J lost 8 bases, with 16 bases between them. This CDR3 contains 13 residues. This CDR3 is CASSLNYRAGYTF. The CDR3 DNA sequence: TGTGCCAGCTCGCTTAATTACAGGGCAGGCTACACCTTC. The full variable domain, rest sourced from reference TRBV18 and TRBJ1-2, is NAGVMQNPRHLVRRRGQEARLRCSPMKGHSHVYWYRQLPEEGLKFMVYLQKENIIDESGMPKERFSAEFPKEGPSILRIQQVVRGDSAAYFCASSLNYRAGYTFGSGTRLTVV.

The V call is TRBV10-3, the J call TRBJ2-3; 9 positions match TRBD1. CDR3 length: 16 amino acids. Germline-derived CDR1 and CDR2 are ENHRY and SYGVKD. The J segment lost 3 bases and the V segment lost 5 bases, leaving 9 bases of the junction unmatched. DNA for the CDR3: TGTGCCATCAGTCCCGGGACAGGGACGGGGACAGATACGCAGTATTTT. Encoded protein: CAISPGTGTGTDTQYF.

The chain has TRBV18 and TRBJ1-4, with unresolved D. The CDR3 has 16 residues. The ends were cut back, 0 bases at V and 5 bases at J, with 13 bases in the middle. CDR1 is KGHSH, CDR2 LQKENI, per germline. The CDR3: CASSPPSTASNEKLFF. The CDR3 nucleotides read TGTGCCAGCTCACCACCGAGCACAGCTTCGAATGAAAAACTGTTTTTT. Full variable domain (remainder filled in from reference TRBV18 and TRBJ1-4): NAGVMQNPRHLVRRRGQEARLRCSPMKGHSHVYWYRQLPEEGLKFMVYLQKENIIDESGMPKERFSAEFPKEGPSILRIQQVVRGDSAAYFCASSPPSTASNEKLFFGSGTQLSVL.

CDR3 in DNA: TGTGCCAGCAGCTTAGCGGGGGACAGGGGAACTGAAGCTTTCTTT. Translated, it gives CASSLAGDRGTEAFF. This chain connects TRBV7-2 to TRBJ1-1; 10 bases match TRBD1. CDR3 length equals 15 residues. The germline V gene encodes CDR1 SGHTA and CDR2 FQGNSA. With 0 bases clipped from V and 5 bases from J, the junction kept 3 bases outside the gene matches.

The chain has TRBV5-5 and TRBJ1-1, with D hard to call. Germline V gene data show CDR1 as SGHKS and CDR2 as YYEKEE (reference sequence). The CDR3 has 15 residues. Trimming shortened V by 2 bases and J by 6 bases, and 17 bases separated the two germline ends. CDR3 protein: CASSFQTRLRAEAFF. For the CDR3, the DNA is TGTGCCAGCAGCTTCCAGACACGTCTTAGAGCTGAAGCTTTCTTT.

DNA of the CDR3: TGTGCCAGCAGCTTAGACAGCCCTCACTATGGCTACACCTTC. It translates to CASSLDSPHYGYTF. The chain uses TRBV7-2 and TRBJ1-2; D not resolved. V dropped 1 base and J dropped 3 bases, with 9 bases sitting between them. The CDR3 is 14 amino acids. Germline lookup yields CDR1 SGHTA and CDR2 FQGNSA. Full variable domain (remainder filled in from reference TRBV7-2 and TRBJ1-2): GAGVSQSPSNKVTEKGKDVELRCDPISGHTALYWYRQSLGQGLEFLIYFQGNSAPDKSGLPSDRFSAERTGGSVSTLTIQRTQQEDSAVYLCASSLDSPHYGYTFGSGTRLTVV.

This clone has just a few counts. This chain connects TRBV9 to TRBJ2-3; tentative D call: TRBD2 (5 bases). V lost 4 bases and J 0 bases, leaving 12 bases between the germline ends. Germline-derived CDR1 and CDR2 are SGDLS and YYNGEE. The CDR3 length is 15 residues. Here the CDR3 reads CASSPRLTSTDTQYF. The CDR3 coding sequence is TGTGCCAGCAGCCCCAGACTAACTAGCACAGATACGCAGTATTTT.

V and J are TRBV6-1 and TRBJ2-2; weak D call: TRBD1 (5 bases). Germline V gene sequence: CDR1 MNHNS, CDR2 SASEGT. The CDR3 is 17 residues long. Between the trimmed V and J ends, which lost 1 base and 6 bases, there was a span of 18 bases. CDR3 sequence: CASSEDWQGIFSGELFF. In DNA, the CDR3 is TGTGCCAGCAGTGAAGATTGGCAGGGAATTTTCTCCGGGGAGCTGTTTTTT.

The chain couples TRBV19 to TRBJ2-3, with D perhaps TRBD1 (5 bases). The germline V gene has CDR1 LNHDA and CDR2 SQIVND (reference sequence). CDR3 size: 14 residues. V was cut by 5 bases and J by 0 bases, with 9 bases left in between. For the CDR3, the DNA is TGTGCCAGTAGTCCTTGGACAAGCACAGATACGCAGTATTTT. It translates to CASSPWTSTDTQYF. Drawing the rest from reference TRBV19 and TRBJ2-3, the complete variable domain is DGGITQSPKYLFRKEGQNVTLSCEQNLNHDAMYWYRQDPGQGLRLIYYSQIVNDFQKGDIAEGYSVSREKKESFPLTVTSAQKNPTAFYLCASSPWTSTDTQYFGPGTRLTVL.

This sequence joins TRBV27 and TRBJ2-4; 7 positions agree with TRBD1. V dropped 4 bases and J dropped 8; count of bases not matched to a gene: 14. CDR1 MNHEY and CDR2 SMNVEV come from the germline V gene (reference sequence). CDR3 length: 16 amino acids. The DNA for the CDR3 is TGTGCCAGCAGTTCTCCCTCCCTCACAGGGGATGACATTCAGTACTTC. Its translation is CASSSPSLTGDDIQYF.